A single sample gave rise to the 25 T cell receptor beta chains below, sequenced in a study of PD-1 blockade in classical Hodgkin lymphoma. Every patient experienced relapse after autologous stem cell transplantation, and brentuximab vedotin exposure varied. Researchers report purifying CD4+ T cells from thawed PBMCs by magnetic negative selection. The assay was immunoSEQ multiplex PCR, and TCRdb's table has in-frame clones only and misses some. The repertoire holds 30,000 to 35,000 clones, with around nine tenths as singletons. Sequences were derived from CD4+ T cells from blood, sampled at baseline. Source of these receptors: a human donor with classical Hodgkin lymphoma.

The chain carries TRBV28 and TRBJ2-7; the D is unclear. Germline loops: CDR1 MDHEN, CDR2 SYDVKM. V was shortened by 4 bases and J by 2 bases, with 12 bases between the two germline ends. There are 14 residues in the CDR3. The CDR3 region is CASSSATPTYEQYF. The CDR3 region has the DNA TGTGCCAGCAGTTCCGCTACCCCCACCTACGAGCAGTACTTC.

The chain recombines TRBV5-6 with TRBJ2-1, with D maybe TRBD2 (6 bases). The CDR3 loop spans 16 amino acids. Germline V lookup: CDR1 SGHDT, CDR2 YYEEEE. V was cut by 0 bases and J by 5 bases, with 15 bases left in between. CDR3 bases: TGTGCCAGCAGCTTGGTACCAGGACTAAATAACAATGAGCAGTTCTTC. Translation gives CASSLVPGLNNNEQFF.

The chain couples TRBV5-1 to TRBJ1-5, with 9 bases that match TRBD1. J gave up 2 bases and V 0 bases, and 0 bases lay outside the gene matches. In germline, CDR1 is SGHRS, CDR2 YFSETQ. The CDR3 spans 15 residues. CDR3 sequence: CASSLGDRGNQPQHF. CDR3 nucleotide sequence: TGCGCCAGCAGCTTGGGGGACAGGGGCAATCAGCCCCAGCATTTT.

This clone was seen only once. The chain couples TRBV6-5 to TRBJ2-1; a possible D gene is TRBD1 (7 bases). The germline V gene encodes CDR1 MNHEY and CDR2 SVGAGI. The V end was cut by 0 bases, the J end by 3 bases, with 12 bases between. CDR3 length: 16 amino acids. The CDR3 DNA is TGTGCCAGCAGTTACTCTGGGCAGGGGGGCTACAATGAGCAGTTCTTC. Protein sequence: CASSYSGQGGYNEQFF.

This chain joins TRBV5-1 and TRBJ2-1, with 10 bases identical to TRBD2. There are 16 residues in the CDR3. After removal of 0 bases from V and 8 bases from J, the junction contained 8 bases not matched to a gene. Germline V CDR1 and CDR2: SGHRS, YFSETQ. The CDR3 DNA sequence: TGCGCCAGCAGCTTGGGGACTAGCGGTTCAGGCGATGAGCAGTTCTTC. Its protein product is CASSLGTSGSGDEQFF.

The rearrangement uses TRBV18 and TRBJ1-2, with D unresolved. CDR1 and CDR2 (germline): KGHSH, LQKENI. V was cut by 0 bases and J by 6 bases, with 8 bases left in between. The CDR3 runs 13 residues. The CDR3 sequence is CASSPPYRDGYTF. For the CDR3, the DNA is TGTGCCAGCTCACCACCGTACAGAGATGGCTACACCTTC.

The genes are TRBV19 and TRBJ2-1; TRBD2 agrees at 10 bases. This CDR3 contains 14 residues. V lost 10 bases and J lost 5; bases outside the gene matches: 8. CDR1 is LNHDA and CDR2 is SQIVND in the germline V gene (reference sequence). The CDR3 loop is CAIQLAGKDNEQFF. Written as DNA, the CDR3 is TGTGCCATTCAACTAGCGGGAAAAGACAATGAGCAGTTCTTC. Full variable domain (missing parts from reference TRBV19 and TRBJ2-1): DGGITQSPKYLFRKEGQNVTLSCEQNLNHDAMYWYRQDPGQGLRLIYYSQIVNDFQKGDIAEGYSVSREKKESFPLTVTSAQKNPTAFYLCAIQLAGKDNEQFFGPGTRLTVL.

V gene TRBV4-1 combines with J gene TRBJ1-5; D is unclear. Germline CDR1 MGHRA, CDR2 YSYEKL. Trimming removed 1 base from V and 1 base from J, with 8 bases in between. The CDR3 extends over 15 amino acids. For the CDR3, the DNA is TGCGCCAGCAGCCAAGTCGGCTTAAGCAATCAGCCCCAGCATTTT. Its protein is CASSQVGLSNQPQHF.

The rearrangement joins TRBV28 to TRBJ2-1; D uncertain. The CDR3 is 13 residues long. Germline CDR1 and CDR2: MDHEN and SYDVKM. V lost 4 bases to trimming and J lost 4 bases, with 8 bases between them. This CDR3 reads CASSSTKYNEQFF. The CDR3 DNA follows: TGTGCCAGCAGTTCGACGAAATACAATGAGCAGTTCTTC.

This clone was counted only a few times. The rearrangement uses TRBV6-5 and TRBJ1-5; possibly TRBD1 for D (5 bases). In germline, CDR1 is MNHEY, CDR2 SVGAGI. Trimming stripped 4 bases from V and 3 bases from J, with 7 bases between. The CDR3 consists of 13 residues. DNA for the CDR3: TGTGCCAGCAGTTGGGGGGACAATCAGCCCCAGCATTTT. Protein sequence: CASSWGDNQPQHF.

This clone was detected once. The CDR3 spells CASSATKIRQYGYTF. CDR3 in DNA: TGTGCCAGCAGTGCCACGAAGATTCGGCAATATGGCTACACCTTC. The genes are TRBV27 and TRBJ1-2; D is unclear. The CDR3 length is 15 residues. The V gene's germline CDR1 is MNHEY and CDR2 SMNVEV (reference sequence). V lost 5 bases, J lost 5 bases, and 18 bases lay in between.

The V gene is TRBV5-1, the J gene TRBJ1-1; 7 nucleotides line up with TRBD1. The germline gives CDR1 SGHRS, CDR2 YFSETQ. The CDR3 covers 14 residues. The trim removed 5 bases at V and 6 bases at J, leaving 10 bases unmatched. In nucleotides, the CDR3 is TGCGCCAGCAGAGAGACAGGGCCCGGCCCTGAAGCTTTCTTT. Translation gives CASRETGPGPEAFF. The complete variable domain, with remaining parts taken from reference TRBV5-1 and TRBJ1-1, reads KAGVTQTPRYLIKTRGQQVTLSCSPISGHRSVSWYQQTPGQGLQFLFEYFSETQRNKGNFPGRFSGRQFSNSRSEMNVSTLELGDSALYLCASRETGPGPEAFFGQGTRLTVV.

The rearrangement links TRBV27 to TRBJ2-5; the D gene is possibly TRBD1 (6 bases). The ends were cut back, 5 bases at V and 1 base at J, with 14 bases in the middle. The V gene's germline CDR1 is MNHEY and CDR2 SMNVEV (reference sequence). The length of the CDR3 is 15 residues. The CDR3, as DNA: TGTGCCAGCAGTCCTGATCAGGGGCCCCAAGAGACCCAGTACTTC. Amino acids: CASSPDQGPQETQYF.

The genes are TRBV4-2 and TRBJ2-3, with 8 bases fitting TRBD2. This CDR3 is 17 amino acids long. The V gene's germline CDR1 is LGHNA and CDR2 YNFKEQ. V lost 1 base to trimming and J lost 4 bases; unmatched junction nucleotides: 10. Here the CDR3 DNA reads TGTGCCAGCAGCCAAGTGGGGACGGGAGGGCCGGCAGATACGCAGTATTTT. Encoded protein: CASSQVGTGGPADTQYF.

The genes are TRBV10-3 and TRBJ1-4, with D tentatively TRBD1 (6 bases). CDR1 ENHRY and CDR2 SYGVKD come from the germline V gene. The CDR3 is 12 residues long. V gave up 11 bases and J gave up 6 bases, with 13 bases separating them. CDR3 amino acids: CAAGRGDEKLFF. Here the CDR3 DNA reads TGTGCCGCAGGGAGGGGGGATGAAAAACTGTTTTTT.

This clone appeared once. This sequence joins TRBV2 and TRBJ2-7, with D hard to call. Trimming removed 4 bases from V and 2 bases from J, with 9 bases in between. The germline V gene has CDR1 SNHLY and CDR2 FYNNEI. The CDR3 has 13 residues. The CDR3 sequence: CASSAVAPYEQYF. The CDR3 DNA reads TGTGCCAGCAGTGCTGTCGCTCCCTACGAGCAGTACTTC.

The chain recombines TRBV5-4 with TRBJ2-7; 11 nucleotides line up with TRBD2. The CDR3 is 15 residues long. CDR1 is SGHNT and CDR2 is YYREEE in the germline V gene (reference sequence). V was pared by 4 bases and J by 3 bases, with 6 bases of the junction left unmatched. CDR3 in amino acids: CASSRTSGSRYEQYF. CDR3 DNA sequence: TGTGCCAGCAGCCGTACTAGCGGGAGTCGCTACGAGCAGTACTTC.

The CDR3 coding sequence is TGTGCCAGCAGCACGCGACAGGGAGGGTACAACTATGGCTACACCTTC. Residues: CASSTRQGGYNYGYTF. The chain carries TRBV9 and TRBJ1-2; 7 nucleotides line up with TRBD1. Looked up from germline, CDR1 is SGDLS and CDR2 is YYNGEE. The CDR3 sequence is 16 residues long. With V trimmed by 4 bases and J by 2 bases, 11 bases remained unmatched.

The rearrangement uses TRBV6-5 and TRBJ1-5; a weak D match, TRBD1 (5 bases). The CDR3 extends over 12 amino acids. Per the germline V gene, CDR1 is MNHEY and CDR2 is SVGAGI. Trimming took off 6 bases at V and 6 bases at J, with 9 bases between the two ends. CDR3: CASSGGGQPQHF. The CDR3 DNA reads TGTGCCAGCAGCGGGGGGGGTCAGCCCCAGCATTTT.

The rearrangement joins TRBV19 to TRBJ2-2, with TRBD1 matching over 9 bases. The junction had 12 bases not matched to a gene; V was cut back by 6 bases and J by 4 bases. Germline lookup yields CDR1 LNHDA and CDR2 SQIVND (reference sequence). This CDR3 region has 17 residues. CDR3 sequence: CASRGPGQGRTTGELFF. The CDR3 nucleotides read TGTGCCAGTAGGGGACCGGGACAGGGTAGGACCACCGGGGAGCTGTTTTTT.

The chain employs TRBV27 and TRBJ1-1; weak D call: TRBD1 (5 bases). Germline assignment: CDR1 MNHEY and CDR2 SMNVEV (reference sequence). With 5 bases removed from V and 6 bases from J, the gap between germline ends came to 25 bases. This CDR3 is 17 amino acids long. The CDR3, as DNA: TGTGCCAGCAGTCTCTTTACGATGGGGTCAGGGACCTCTGAAGCTTTCTTT. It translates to CASSLFTMGSGTSEAFF.

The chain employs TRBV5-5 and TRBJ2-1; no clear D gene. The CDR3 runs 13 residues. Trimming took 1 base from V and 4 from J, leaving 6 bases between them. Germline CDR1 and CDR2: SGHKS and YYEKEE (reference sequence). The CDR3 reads CASSLYSYNEQFF. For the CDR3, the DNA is TGTGCCAGCAGCTTGTACAGTTACAATGAGCAGTTCTTC.

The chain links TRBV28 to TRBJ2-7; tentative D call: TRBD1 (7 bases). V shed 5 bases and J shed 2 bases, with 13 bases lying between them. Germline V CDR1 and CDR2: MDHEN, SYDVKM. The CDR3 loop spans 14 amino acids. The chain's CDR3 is CASSRGTVTYEQYF. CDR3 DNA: TGTGCCAGCAGTCGCGGGACAGTAACCTACGAGCAGTACTTC.

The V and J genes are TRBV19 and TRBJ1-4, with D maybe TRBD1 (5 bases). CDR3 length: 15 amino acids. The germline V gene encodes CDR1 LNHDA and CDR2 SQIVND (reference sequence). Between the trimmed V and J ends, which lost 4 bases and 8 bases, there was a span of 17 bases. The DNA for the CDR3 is TGTGCCAGTAGTAGCGACAGAACGCGCGGCGAAAAACTGTTTTTT. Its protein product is CASSSDRTRGEKLFF.

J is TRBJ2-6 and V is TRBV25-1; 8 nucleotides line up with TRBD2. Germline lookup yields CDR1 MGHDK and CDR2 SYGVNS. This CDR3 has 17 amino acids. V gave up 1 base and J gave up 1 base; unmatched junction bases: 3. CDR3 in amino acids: CASSESGGPSGANVLTF. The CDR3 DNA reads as TGTGCCAGCAGTGAATCGGGAGGGCCATCTGGGGCCAACGTCCTGACTTTC.